One and the same sample provided the 22 T cell receptor beta chains below, sequenced in a study of Ad26.COV2.S vaccination and SARS-CoV-2 variants. Method: immunoSEQ multiplex PCR; TCRdb's copy keeps in-frame clones and lacks some. This sample has hundreds of thousands of clones, with around nine tenths found just once. The treatment was: around 19 received Ad26.COV2.S at low or high dose, single or two shots; several received placebo; per-sample allocation not given. Sampling happened 63 days after the first vaccine or placebo injection. This specimen consisted of peripheral blood, obtained in a trial of Ad26.COV2.S vaccine versus placebo. The receptors stem from a person aged 18-60 years who received the Ad26.COV2.S COVID-19 vaccine or a placebo.

This clone showed up just once. CDR3 sequence (DNA): TGTGCCAGCAGTTACATCGGGACAGGGAGTCAGCCCCAGCATTTT. It is translated as CASSYIGTGSQPQHF. The chain couples TRBV6-2 or TRBV6-3 to TRBJ1-5, with 9 positions matching TRBD1. The CDR3 extends over 15 amino acids. J gave up 6 bases and V 2 bases, and 5 bases lay outside the gene matches. CDR1 MNHEY and CDR2 SVGEGT come from the germline V gene.

The rearrangement uses TRBV5-1 and TRBJ2-5, with 8 positions matching TRBD1. This CDR3 contains 15 residues. In germline, CDR1 is SGHRS, CDR2 YFSETQ. V shed 4 bases, J shed 3 bases, and the junction held 8 bases outside the gene matches. The CDR3 DNA is TGCGCCAGCAGCCGAAGGACAGGGAAAGAAGAGACCCAGTACTTC. It translates to CASSRRTGKEETQYF.

V and J are TRBV19 and TRBJ1-1; 11 nucleotides agree with TRBD1. This CDR3 is built from 14 residues. Germline trimming cut 4 bases from V and 9 bases from J; bases unmatched to any gene: 7. From germline, CDR1 is LNHDA and CDR2 SQIVND (reference sequence). As DNA, the CDR3 is TGTGCCAGTAGTACGAGGGACAGGGGGTTGAAAGCTTTCTTT. It codes for CASSTRDRGLKAFF.

This chain connects TRBV6-2 or TRBV6-3 to TRBJ1-5; possible D gene TRBD1, 5 bases. The CDR3 spans 16 residues. The ends were cut back, 3 bases at V and 6 bases at J, with 18 bases in the middle. CDR1 is MNHEY, CDR2 SVGEGT, per germline. CDR3 bases: TGTGCCAGCAGTTATTTGGGACTAAATCTCGGTCAGCCCCAGCATTTT. Its translation is CASSYLGLNLGQPQHF.

CDR3 sequence: CASSLAGGSHSPLHF. CDR3 DNA: TGTGCCAGCAGCTTAGCGGGGGGCTCTCATTCACCCCTCCACTTT. The chain links TRBV7-9 to TRBJ1-6; D possibly corresponds to TRBD1 (6 bases). The CDR3 sequence is 15 residues long. Germline V gene lookup returns CDR1 SEHNR and CDR2 FQNEAQ (reference sequence). V was shortened by 0 bases and J by 8 bases, with 11 bases between the two germline ends.

This chain connects TRBV3-1 (or the pseudogene TRBV3-2) to TRBJ1-2; TRBD1 is a possible D gene (6 bases). Germline CDR1 is LGHDT and CDR2 is YNNKEL (reference sequence). The germline V and J ends were trimmed by 3 bases and 8 bases, with 19 bases remaining between them. There are 15 residues in the CDR3. DNA of the CDR3: TGTGCCAGCAGCCACCCCAGGGGATTGTTGGACGGCTACACCTTC. This encodes CASSHPRGLLDGYTF.

This clone was seen only once. The V gene is TRBV29-1, the J gene TRBJ1-1, with TRBD1 as a possible D gene (6 bases). V lost 3 bases and J lost 0, with 11 bases in between. Germline CDR1 SQVTM, CDR2 ANQGSEA. This CDR3 has 14 residues. The CDR3 protein is CSVDGQHMNTEAFF. In DNA, the CDR3 is TGCAGCGTTGACGGACAGCATATGAACACTGAAGCTTTCTTT.

This sequence joins TRBV15 and TRBJ2-6; 8 bases match TRBD1. V lost 7 bases, J lost 0 bases, and 11 bases stayed unmatched. Germline values: CDR1 LNHNV, CDR2 YYDKDF (reference sequence). This CDR3 is 18 amino acids long. Written as DNA, the CDR3 is TGTGCCACCACCCCCGGACAGGGCTGGGACTCTGGGGCCAACGTCCTGACTTTC. Its translation: CATTPGQGWDSGANVLTF.

The chain has TRBV7-6 and TRBJ1-6; D uncertain. The CDR3 runs 16 residues. Deletions cut 1 base from V and 4 bases from J, with 11 bases between. Germline CDR1 and CDR2: SGHVS and FNYEAQ. CDR3 bases: TGTGCCAGCAGCTTAGGCCCTCAGATTTATAATTCACCCCTCCACTTT. As protein: CASSLGPQIYNSPLHF.

The V and J genes are TRBV27 and TRBJ1-2; unclear D gene. CDR3 length: 12 amino acids. Germline V gives CDR1 MNHEY, CDR2 SMNVEV (reference sequence). The ends were cut back, 5 bases at V and 10 bases at J, with 14 bases in the middle. CDR3 nucleotide sequence: TGTGCCAGCAGTCCCGACCGGGGAATCTACACCTTC. Its protein is CASSPDRGIYTF.

This clone showed up just once. The junction departs from the called germline gene at one end, perhaps through a read error. The V and J genes are TRBV9 and TRBJ1-2; 7 bases line up with TRBD1. The germline CDR1 and CDR2 sequences are SGDLS and YYNGEE. The CDR3 has 13 amino acids. The CDR3 sequence is CASSDRLKGATAF. In DNA form, the CDR3 reads TGTGCCAGCAGCGACCGATTGAAGGGGGCTACGGCCTTC.

This chain joins TRBV9 and TRBJ1-4; no reliable D call. V was cut by 3 bases and J by 8 bases, with 20 bases left in between. The CDR3 is 16 residues long. Germline V gene lookup returns CDR1 SGDLS and CDR2 YYNGEE. The CDR3 DNA sequence: TGTGCCAGCAGCGCCTTCGATGGTCCCCAATGGGAAAAACTGTTTTTT. This codes for CASSAFDGPQWEKLFF.

The chain couples TRBV5-5 to TRBJ2-7; D unresolved. The germline V and J ends were trimmed by 2 bases and 2 bases, with 14 bases remaining between them. CDR3 length: 15 amino acids. Per germline, CDR1 SGHKS and CDR2 YYEKEE (reference sequence). CDR3 DNA: TGTGCCAGCAGCTTTTACCCAGGTAGTGCCTACGAGCAGTACTTC. Translation gives CASSFYPGSAYEQYF.

The chain employs TRBV5-6 and TRBJ2-3; 8 bases are a match to TRBD2. Germline V gene data show CDR1 as SGHDT and CDR2 as YYEEEE. This CDR3 has 14 amino acids. The trim removed 5 bases at V and 3 bases at J, leaving 5 bases unmatched. The CDR3 is CASSRGGITDTQYF. The CDR3 DNA sequence: TGTGCCAGCAGTCGGGGGGGCATAACAGATACGCAGTATTTT.

V usage is TRBV5-4 and J usage is TRBJ2-1; TRBD2 matches at 7 bases. CDR1 and CDR2 from the germline V gene are SGHNT and YYREEE (reference sequence). The CDR3 sequence is 14 residues long. V dropped 4 bases and J dropped 7; count of bases not matched to a gene: 8. The CDR3 DNA is TGTGCCAGCAGCCTGTGGACGGGGGGAAATGAGCAGTTCTTC. It specifies CASSLWTGGNEQFF.

This clone was seen only once. V and J are TRBV6-5 and TRBJ1-2; no clear D gene. CDR1 MNHEY and CDR2 SVGAGI come from the germline V gene. The ends were cut back, 0 bases at V and 7 bases at J, with 12 bases in the middle. This CDR3 has 14 residues. This CDR3 reads CASSYSDEAGGYTF. The CDR3 coding sequence is TGTGCCAGCAGTTACTCGGATGAGGCAGGTGGCTACACCTTC.

The chain couples TRBV5-8 to TRBJ1-2, with a weak D call TRBD1 (5 bases). CDR3 length: 13 amino acids. Germline loops: CDR1 SGHTS, CDR2 YDEGEE. With 1 base removed from V and 8 bases from J, the gap between germline ends came to 12 bases. The CDR3 loop reads CASSLRWGSGYTF. CDR3 coding DNA: TGTGCCAGCAGCTTGCGGTGGGGCTCCGGCTACACCTTC. Together with reference TRBV5-8 and TRBJ1-2, the CDR3 gives the full variable domain: EAGVTQSPTHLIKTRGQQATLRCSPISGHTSVYWYQQALGLGLQFLLWYDEGEERNRGNFPPRFSGRQFPNYSSELNVNALELEDSALYLCASSLRWGSGYTFGSGTRLTVV.

This sequence joins TRBV5-1 and TRBJ1-1; 8 bases map to TRBD1. This CDR3 is 15 amino acids long. In germline, CDR1 is SGHRS, CDR2 YFSETQ. V lost 3 bases, J lost 0 bases, and 4 bases stayed unmatched. The CDR3 is CASSYTGGMNTEAFF. The DNA of the CDR3 is TGCGCCAGCAGCTATACAGGGGGGATGAACACTGAAGCTTTCTTT.

This chain connects TRBV5-1 to TRBJ2-5, with D unclear. V was trimmed by 4 bases and J by 4 bases, leaving 14 bases between them. The CDR3 is made up of 14 amino acids. Germline assignment: CDR1 SGHRS and CDR2 YFSETQ. The CDR3 coding sequence is TGCGCCAGCAGCCATGCCCTAGGGCGAGAGACCCAGTACTTC. It codes for CASSHALGRETQYF.

This chain joins TRBV4-2 and TRBJ1-5; D possibly corresponds to TRBD1 (5 bases). CDR3 length equals 14 residues. Trimming took 3 bases from V and 3 from J, leaving 9 bases between them. Per germline, CDR1 LGHNA and CDR2 YNFKEQ. Written as DNA, the CDR3 is TGTGCCAGCAGCCAGCTCGGGGCCAATCAGCCCCAGCATTTT. Protein: CASSQLGANQPQHF.

A single count supports this clone. This rearrangement joins TRBV3-1 (or the pseudogene TRBV3-2) to TRBJ2-7; D unclear. The CDR3 runs to 13 residues. Germline V lookup: CDR1 LGHDT, CDR2 YNNKEL (reference sequence). Trimming shortened V by 1 base and J by 3 bases, and 7 bases separated the two germline ends. CDR3 in amino acids: CASSQGVFYEQYF. CDR3 nucleotides: TGTGCCAGCAGCCAAGGTGTCTTCTACGAGCAGTACTTC.

This clone was observed a few times. J is TRBJ1-6 and V is TRBV4-3; 10 nucleotides align to TRBD1. The V and J ends lost 0 bases and 11 bases, in that order; junction bases with no gene match: 13. Germline-derived CDR1 and CDR2 are LGHNA and YSLEER. The CDR3 loop spans 18 amino acids. CDR3 region: CASSQDGGTGVRPAPLHF. The CDR3 region has the DNA TGCGCCAGCAGCCAAGATGGGGGGACAGGGGTTCGACCGGCACCCCTCCACTTT.